This T cell receptor (beta chain) was identified in a study of CD8+ T cells in alopecia areata. cDNA serving as the sequencing template came from extracted, reverse transcribed RNA. Produced via immunoSEQ multiplex PCR; TCRdb's table is partial and in-frame only. The repertoire holds about 150,000 clones, with roughly three fifths as singletons. The germline gives CDR1 SNHLY, CDR2 FYNNEI. This CDR3 contains 15 residues. V lost 6 bases and J lost 5, with 16 bases in between. The sequence derives from a human donor with alopecia areata. J is TRBJ2-2 and V is TRBV2; tentatively, D is TRBD1 or TRBD2 (5 bases each). Material: CD4+ T cells sorted from blood, obtained at week 0. The DNA for the CDR3 is TGTGCCAGCAGCGGGGCCCCGGGCGGGACCGGGGAGCTGTTTTTT. This sequence encodes CASSGAPGGTGELFF.